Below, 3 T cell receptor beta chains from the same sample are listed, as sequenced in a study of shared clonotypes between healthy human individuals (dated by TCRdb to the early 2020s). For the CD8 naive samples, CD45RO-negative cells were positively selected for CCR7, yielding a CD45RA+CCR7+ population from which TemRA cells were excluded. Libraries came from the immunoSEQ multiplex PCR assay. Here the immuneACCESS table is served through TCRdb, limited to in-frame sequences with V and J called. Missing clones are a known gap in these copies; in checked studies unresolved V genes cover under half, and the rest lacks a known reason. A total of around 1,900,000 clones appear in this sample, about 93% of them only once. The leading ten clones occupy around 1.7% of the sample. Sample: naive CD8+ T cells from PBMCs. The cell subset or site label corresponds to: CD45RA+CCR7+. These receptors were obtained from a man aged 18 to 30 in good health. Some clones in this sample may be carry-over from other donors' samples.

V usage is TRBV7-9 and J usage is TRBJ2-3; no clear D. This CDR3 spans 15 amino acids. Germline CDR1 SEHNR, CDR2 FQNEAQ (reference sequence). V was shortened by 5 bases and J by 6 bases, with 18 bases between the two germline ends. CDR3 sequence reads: CASSPRTSPYDTQYF. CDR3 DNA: TGTGCCAGCAGCCCCCGGACCTCCCCATACGATACGCAGTATTTT. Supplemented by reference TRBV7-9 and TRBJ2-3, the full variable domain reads DTGVSQNPRHKITKRGQNVTFRCDPISEHNRLYWYRQTLGQGPEFLTYFQNEAQLEKSRLLSDRFSAERPKGSFSTLEIQRTEQGDSAMYLCASSPRTSPYDTQYFGPGTRLTVL.

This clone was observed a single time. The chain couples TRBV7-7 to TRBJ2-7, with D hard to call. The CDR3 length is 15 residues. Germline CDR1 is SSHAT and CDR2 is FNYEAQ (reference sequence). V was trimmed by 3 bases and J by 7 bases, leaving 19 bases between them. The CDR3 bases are TGTGCCAGCAGCTTGGCGGCCCCCCTCCAACCGGAGCAGTACTTC. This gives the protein CASSLAAPLQPEQYF.

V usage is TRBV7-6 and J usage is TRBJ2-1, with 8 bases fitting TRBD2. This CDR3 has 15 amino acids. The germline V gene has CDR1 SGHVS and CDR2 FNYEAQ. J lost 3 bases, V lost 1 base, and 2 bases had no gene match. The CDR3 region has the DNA TGTGCCAGCAGCTTAGAACTAGCGGACTACAATGAGCAGTTCTTC. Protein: CASSLELADYNEQFF.